The clone carrying this TCR beta chain was picked up a small number of times. This CDR3 is built from 14 residues. Germline V lookup: CDR1 GTSNPN, CDR2 SVGIG (reference sequence). With 0 bases clipped from V and 2 bases from J, the junction kept 3 bases outside the gene matches. This sample stems from a study of PD-L1 blockade in urothelial cancer. Study overall: Bladder-origin urothelial cancer in males described about 85% of the roughly 30 patients.

The time point: pretreatment peripheral blood. Sequencing used immunoSEQ multiplex PCR; TCRdb keeps in-frame clones, though not all of them. Of 84,000 or so clones listed, over 75% are singletons. The chain has TRBV30 and TRBJ2-7, with 8 bases matching TRBD1. This specimen was PBMCs, taken around atezolizumab (anti-PD-L1) treatment. This TCR derives from a man between 60 and 75 years old with urothelial cancer. CDR3 sequence reads: CAWSVGRGPYEQYF. CDR3 DNA: TGTGCCTGGAGTGTTGGCAGGGGGCCCTACGAGCAGTACTTC.